Sequencing of this T cell receptor (beta chain) was carried out in a study of shared clonotypes between healthy human individuals. The CDR3 loop spans 15 amino acids. V lost 5 bases and J 0 bases, leaving 11 bases between the germline ends. CDR1 is MDHEN and CDR2 is SYDVKM in the germline V gene. The naive CD8 subset, CD45RO-negative cells positively selected for CCR7, excluded terminally differentiated effector memory CD45RA+ cells. Researchers divided each subset's genomic DNA evenly across several immunoSEQ plates. Data came from immunoSEQ multiplex PCR; TCRdb stores just in-frame clones and leaves some out. The table records around 1.9 million clones, more than 85% of them present only once.

The chain joins TRBV28 to TRBJ1-5; D is undetermined. The receptor was derived from a man between 18 and 35 years old in good health. Some clones in this sample may be carry-over from other donors' samples. What was sequenced was naive CD8+ T cells from PBMCs. The CDR3 region has the DNA TGTGCCAGCAGTGAGGACGGGTATAGCAATCAGCCCCAGCATTTT. This sequence encodes CASSEDGYSNQPQHF. The variable domain in full, with the rest retrieved from reference TRBV28 and TRBJ1-5, is DVKVTQSSRYLVKRTGEKVFLECVQDMDHENMFWYRQDPGLGLRLIYFSYDVKMKEKGDIPEGYSVSREKKERFSLILESASTNQTSMYLCASSEDGYSNQPQHFGDGTRLSIL.